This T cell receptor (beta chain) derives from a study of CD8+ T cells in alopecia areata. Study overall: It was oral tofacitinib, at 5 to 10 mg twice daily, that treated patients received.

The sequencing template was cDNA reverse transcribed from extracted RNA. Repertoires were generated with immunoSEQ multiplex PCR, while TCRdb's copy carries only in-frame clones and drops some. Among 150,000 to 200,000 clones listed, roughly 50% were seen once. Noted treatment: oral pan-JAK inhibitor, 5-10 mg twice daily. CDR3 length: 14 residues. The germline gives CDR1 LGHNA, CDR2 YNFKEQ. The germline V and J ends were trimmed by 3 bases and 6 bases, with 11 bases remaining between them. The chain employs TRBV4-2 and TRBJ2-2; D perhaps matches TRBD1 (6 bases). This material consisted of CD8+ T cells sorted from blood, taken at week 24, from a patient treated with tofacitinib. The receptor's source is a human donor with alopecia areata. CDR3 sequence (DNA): TGTGCCAGCAGCCATAACAGGGTGGCCGGGGAGCTGTTTTTT. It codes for CASSHNRVAGELFF.